These 25 T cell receptor beta chains share one sample of origin, sequenced in a study of somatic mutations in cytotoxic T cells in rheumatoid arthritis. Generated by immunoSEQ multiplex PCR, the TCRdb table keeps only in-frame clones and is missing some. The sample contains approximately 23,000 clones, approximately 84% of which appear only once. The sequenced sample consisted of CD8+ T cells sorted from blood. The receptors derive from an adult with rheumatoid arthritis.

This clone was seen more than once but under ten times. The rearrangement joins TRBV5-4 to TRBJ2-3; tentative D call: TRBD1 (6 bases). The ends were cut back, 0 bases at V and 0 bases at J, with 14 bases in the middle. Germline CDR1 reads SGHNT; CDR2 reads YYREEE (reference sequence). This CDR3 has 17 amino acids. The CDR3 DNA follows: TGTGCCAGCAGCTTGGGAGGGCTGGGACAAAGCACAGATACGCAGTATTTT. It specifies CASSLGGLGQSTDTQYF.

The V gene is TRBV10-1, the J gene TRBJ2-3; perhaps TRBD2 as D (6 bases). The CDR3 is 14 residues long. The V end lost 4 bases, the J end lost 4 bases, and 12 bases lay between the germline ends. Germline V gene data show CDR1 as WNHNN and CDR2 as SYGVQD (reference sequence). The CDR3 DNA sequence: TGCGCCAGCAGTGCGCGGGGAGAACCAGATACGCAGTATTTT. Residues: CASSARGEPDTQYF.

The chain combines TRBV6-1 with TRBJ2-7; possible D gene TRBD1, 6 bases. CDR1 MNHNS and CDR2 SASEGT come from the germline V gene. The CDR3 consists of 14 residues. The V end was cut by 4 bases, the J end by 2 bases, with 12 bases between. The DNA of the CDR3 is TGTGCCAGCAGTGTCTACAGGGTAGCCTACGAGCAGTACTTC. The encoded protein is CASSVYRVAYEQYF.

Here the CDR3 reads CASSLIGQAGGPNEQYF. The DNA for the CDR3 is TGTGCCAGCAGCCTTATCGGACAAGCGGGAGGGCCCAACGAGCAGTACTTC. The rearrangement joins TRBV27 to TRBJ2-7, with 10 bases lining up with TRBD2. Germline assignment: CDR1 MNHEY and CDR2 SMNVEV (reference sequence). V gave up 6 bases and J gave up 5 bases; unmatched junction bases: 16. This CDR3 has 17 amino acids.

This clone came up once. The rearrangement links TRBV6-6 to TRBJ1-5, with TRBD1 matching 9 bases. Trimming at V came to 1 base and at J to 4 bases, leaving 5 bases not matched to a gene. The CDR3 runs to 16 residues. CDR1 is MNHNY and CDR2 is SVGAGI in the germline V gene (reference sequence). The DNA of the CDR3 is TGTGCCAGCAGTTACTGGTCGGGACAGGGAAATCAGCCCCAGCATTTT. This codes for CASSYWSGQGNQPQHF.

The rearrangement joins TRBV2 to TRBJ2-7; D uncertain. V lost 3 bases to trimming and J lost 3 bases, with 12 bases between them. Germline assignment: CDR1 SNHLY and CDR2 FYNNEI. The CDR3 sequence is 14 residues long. This CDR3 reads CASSEGRTYYEQYF. CDR3 DNA sequence: TGTGCCAGCAGTGAGGGTCGAACATACTACGAGCAGTACTTC.

The gene calls are TRBV7-9 and TRBJ2-2; D call uncertain. CDR3 length: 17 residues. Deletions cut 0 bases from V and 0 bases from J, with 11 bases between. Per the germline V gene, CDR1 is SEHNR and CDR2 is FQNEAQ (reference sequence). CDR3 protein: CASSLAVQTSNTGELFF. In DNA form, the CDR3 reads TGTGCCAGCAGCTTAGCGGTGCAGACCTCGAACACCGGGGAGCTGTTTTTT. The full variable domain, completed using reference TRBV7-9 and TRBJ2-2, is DTGVSQNPRHKITKRGQNVTFRCDPISEHNRLYWYRQTLGQGPEFLTYFQNEAQLEKSRLLSDRFSAERPKGSFSTLEIQRTEQGDSAMYLCASSLAVQTSNTGELFFGEGSRLTVL.

The gene calls are TRBV6-6 and TRBJ2-1; D might be TRBD1 or TRBD2, each matching 5 bases. V was shortened by 0 bases and J by 10 bases, with 16 bases between the two germline ends. This CDR3 has 15 residues. In germline, CDR1 is MNHNY, CDR2 SVGAGI (reference sequence). The CDR3: CASSYSSGPPSEQFF. CDR3 in DNA: TGTGCCAGCAGTTACTCGTCGGGACCCCCGTCGGAGCAGTTCTTC.

This clone was seen more than once but under ten times. The chain joins TRBV4-2 to TRBJ2-6, with D unclear. Trimming pared 1 base from V and 0 bases from J, leaving 7 bases between. The germline V gene encodes CDR1 LGHNA and CDR2 YNFKEQ. This CDR3 is built from 16 residues. The CDR3 spells CASSQVSNSGANVLTF. In nucleotides, the CDR3 is TGTGCCAGCAGCCAAGTTTCCAACTCTGGGGCCAACGTCCTGACTTTC.

The chain combines TRBV6-5 with TRBJ2-7; no reliable D call. Trimming cost V 2 bases and J 6 bases, with 8 bases left between them. The V gene's germline CDR1 is MNHEY and CDR2 SVGAGI. The CDR3 sequence is 12 residues long. As DNA, the CDR3 is TGTGCCAGCAGTTACCCTTCGGGCGAGCAGTACTTC. Amino acids: CASSYPSGEQYF.

The gene calls are TRBV2 and TRBJ2-5, with D perhaps TRBD1 or TRBD2 (5 bases each). Trimming shortened V by 9 bases and J by 3 bases, and 11 bases separated the two germline ends. Germline CDR1 reads SNHLY; CDR2 reads FYNNEI. The CDR3 is made up of 12 amino acids. CDR3 sequence reads: CARRGVEETQYF. In DNA form, the CDR3 reads TGTGCCAGAAGAGGGGTCGAAGAGACCCAGTACTTC.

The chain joins TRBV5-6 to TRBJ2-5, with a tentative D call TRBD1 (5 bases). Germline V lookup: CDR1 SGHDT, CDR2 YYEEEE. The CDR3 consists of 18 residues. Between the trimmed V and J ends, which lost 3 bases and 0 bases, there was a span of 21 bases. CDR3 sequence reads: CASSSKGHINPYQETQYF. The CDR3 DNA reads TGTGCCAGCAGCTCTAAAGGACATATTAACCCGTACCAAGAGACCCAGTACTTC. Variable domain in full (rest from reference TRBV5-6 and TRBJ2-5): DAGVTQSPTHLIKTRGQQVTLRCSPKSGHDTVSWYQQALGQGPQFIFQYYEEEERQRGNFPDRFSGHQFPNYSSELNVNALLLGDSALYLCASSSKGHINPYQETQYFGPGTRLLVL.

V usage is TRBV4-1 and J usage is TRBJ2-7, with D hard to call. The CDR3 loop spans 12 amino acids. Trimming stripped 1 base from V and 2 bases from J, with 3 bases between. Germline CDR1 reads MGHRA; CDR2 reads YSYEKL. In DNA form, the CDR3 reads TGCGCCAGCAGCCAAGGGACCTACGAGCAGTACTTC. Its translation is CASSQGTYEQYF.

This chain joins TRBV7-6 and TRBJ2-3; D perhaps matches TRBD2 (5 bases). Germline V gene sequence: CDR1 SGHVS, CDR2 FNYEAQ. This CDR3 spans 14 amino acids. Trimming removed 4 bases from V and 3 bases from J, with 11 bases in between. The CDR3 DNA follows: TGTGCCAGCAGCTCCCGGGGTGGGACAGATACGCAGTATTTT. As protein: CASSSRGGTDTQYF.

V and J are TRBV7-8 and TRBJ2-5; TRBD2 aligns across 11 bases. Germline V gene sequence: CDR1 SGHVS, CDR2 FQNEAQ. The CDR3 totals 16 residues. The ends lost 5 bases at V and 5 bases at J; junction bases unmatched: 10. The CDR3: CASSLSGGAIWETQYF. DNA for the CDR3: TGTGCCAGCAGCCTTAGCGGGGGGGCGATATGGGAGACCCAGTACTTC.

The V and J genes are TRBV14 and TRBJ2-5; D may be TRBD1 or TRBD2 (5 bases each). V was cut by 4 bases and J by 4 bases, with 13 bases left in between. This CDR3 has 14 amino acids. The germline V gene encodes CDR1 SGHDN and CDR2 FVKESK. The DNA for the CDR3 is TGTGCCAGCAGCCGCCTCAGGGCGGGAGAGACCCAGTACTTC. This translates into CASSRLRAGETQYF.

The gene calls are TRBV5-8 and TRBJ1-2, with D possibly being TRBD1 (6 bases). CDR1 SGHTS and CDR2 YDEGEE come from the germline V gene. CDR3 length: 14 residues. Trimming left V 2 bases short and J 4 bases short, with 12 bases between. Here the CDR3 DNA reads TGTGCCAGCAGCTTTCCGGGACACGTCTATGGCTACACCTTC. This translates into CASSFPGHVYGYTF.

The chain uses TRBV27 and TRBJ2-7; 9 bases match TRBD2. This CDR3 spans 16 amino acids. V lost 0 bases, J lost 2 bases, and 5 bases stayed unmatched. Germline lookup yields CDR1 MNHEY and CDR2 SMNVEV (reference sequence). CDR3 in DNA: TGTGCCAGCAGTTTATCCCCTAGCGGGGCTACCTACGAGCAGTACTTC. Translated: CASSLSPSGATYEQYF.

This rearrangement joins TRBV6-5 to TRBJ2-5; D possibly uses TRBD1 or TRBD2 (5 bases each). This CDR3 is built from 16 residues. Trimming stripped 1 base from V and 4 bases from J, with 16 bases between. Looked up from germline, CDR1 is MNHEY and CDR2 is SVGAGI. The CDR3 region has the DNA TGTGCCAGCAGTTACTTCTTAGGGGAGCGGAGAGAGACCCAGTACTTC. Protein sequence: CASSYFLGERRETQYF.

J is TRBJ1-4 and V is TRBV6-5; D is uncertain. Germline V lookup: CDR1 MNHEY, CDR2 SVGAGI. The V end was cut by 6 bases, the J end by 5 bases, with 16 bases between. The CDR3 is 15 residues long. CDR3: CASSQLESRNEKLFF. The CDR3 DNA reads as TGTGCCAGCAGCCAACTAGAGTCGAGGAATGAAAAACTGTTTTTT.

This rearrangement joins TRBV28 to TRBJ2-3; 8 bases fit TRBD2. There are 15 residues in the CDR3. Germline V CDR1 and CDR2: MDHEN, SYDVKM. The junction had 9 bases not matched to a gene; V was cut back by 8 bases and J by 2 bases. The CDR3 nucleotides read TGTGCCAGCCTACGAGGACTAGCTCCCACAGATACGCAGTATTTT. It yields the protein CASLRGLAPTDTQYF.

The sample holds one count of this clone. The chain carries TRBV5-1 and TRBJ1-4; 7 bases are shared with TRBD1. This CDR3 has 16 amino acids. V trimming: 4 bases; J trimming: 3 bases; junction bases outside the gene matches: 9. The germline CDR1 and CDR2 sequences are SGHRS and YFSETQ. CDR3 DNA: TGCGCCAGCAGCCGAGCAGGACAGGCGGCTAATGAAAAACTGTTTTTT. It specifies CASSRAGQAANEKLFF.

The chain joins TRBV29-1 to TRBJ2-7; TRBD2 agrees at 8 bases. Germline V gene sequence: CDR1 SQVTM, CDR2 ANQGSEA. There are 15 residues in the CDR3. The V segment lost 4 bases and the J segment 0 bases; nucleotides outside the gene matches: 8. CDR3 protein: CSVAPRSGSSYEQYF. CDR3 nucleotide sequence: TGCAGCGTTGCCCCGAGGAGCGGGAGCTCCTACGAGCAGTACTTC.

This sequence joins TRBV6-1 and TRBJ2-3; TRBD1 is a possible D gene (6 bases). V gave up 1 base and J gave up 1 base, with 9 bases separating them. The CDR3 has 15 residues. Germline V gives CDR1 MNHNS, CDR2 SASEGT. As DNA, the CDR3 is TGTGCCAGCAGTGAAGAGGCAGGGGGCACAGATACGCAGTATTTT. This gives the protein CASSEEAGGTDTQYF.

J is TRBJ2-2 and V is TRBV6-7; TRBD1 matches at 10 bases. TRBV6-7 carries the ORF label, with uncertain function. The CDR3 is 15 amino acids. V shed 7 bases, J shed 6 bases, and the junction held 8 bases outside the gene matches. CDR3 residues: CASTRDRGGSGELFF. The CDR3 DNA is TGTGCCAGCACTAGGGACAGGGGAGGATCCGGGGAGCTGTTTTTT.